The T cell receptor (beta chain) under discussion was sequenced for a study of blood T cell repertoires in COVID-19. In the study overall: Collection of acute and convalescent COVID-19 samples took place in the United States, Italy and Spain. T cells, B-cell-depleted T cells, or PBMCs provided the cDNA or gDNA that served as material.

The CDR3 has 13 residues. Trimming stripped 0 bases from V and 7 bases from J, with 10 bases between. The germline V gene has CDR1 SGHRS and CDR2 YFSETQ. Clones were sequenced by immunoSEQ multiplex PCR, and TCRdb holds only the in-frame ones, with some missing. The sample contains 120,000 to 150,000 clones, more than 80% of which appear only once. The sequencing input was peripheral blood. This receptor was taken from a human donor with acute or convalescent COVID-19. The donor label of this sample is uncertain. The chain has TRBV5-1 and TRBJ1-1, with D tentatively TRBD1 (5 bases). The CDR3 spells CASSLVLGGEAFF. The CDR3 DNA sequence: TGCGCCAGCAGCTTGGTATTGGGGGGTGAAGCTTTCTTT.